Below, 7 T cell receptor beta chains from the same sample are listed, as sequenced in a study of blood T cells in healthy people across ages. Primers used in a second PCR of roughly 7 to 11 cycles were a sample-barcoded 5' primer and a J-beta primer mix. TCRdb redid the calling of the 5' RACE reads with MiXCR, one entry per CDR3 protein. The sample has over a million distinct CDR3 sequences, 40% to 55% seen once. The sample comprised blood. Every receptor here comes from a woman in her sixties in good health.

The chain employs TRBV5-6 and TRBJ2-7; TRBD2 is a possible D gene (5 bases). Trimming took 4 bases from V and 6 from J, leaving 23 bases between them. Germline V gene data show CDR1 as SGHDT and CDR2 as YYEEEE. The CDR3 contains 16 residues. CDR3 sequence (DNA): TGTGCCAGCAGCCCCGGGCCCCTGGCCCTTGCGGGCGAGCAGTACTTC. This encodes CASSPGPLALAGEQYF.

The chain carries TRBV7-9 and TRBJ1-1; D is undetermined. The V gene lost 5 bases and the J gene lost 6 bases, with 10 bases spanning the gap. This CDR3 is built from 12 residues. Germline CDR1 SEHNR, CDR2 FQNEAQ (reference sequence). The CDR3 region has the DNA TGTGCCAGCAGCCACATCGCGTCTGAAGCTTTCTTT. Protein: CASSHIASEAFF.

This sequence joins TRBV6-1 and TRBJ2-7, with 7 bases that match TRBD2. V trimming: 11 bases; J trimming: 2 bases; junction bases outside the gene matches: 9. This CDR3 contains 13 residues. Germline CDR1 and CDR2: MNHNS and SASEGT. The CDR3 DNA reads TGTGCCGGCGGGGCGGGAGCCCCCTACGAGCAGTACTTC. Translating it yields CAGGAGAPYEQYF.

The table lists this clonotype with a few counts. The rearrangement links TRBV18 to TRBJ1-1; tentatively, D is TRBD1 (6 bases). The germline V and J ends were trimmed by 3 bases and 8 bases, with 25 bases remaining between them. CDR3 length: 17 residues. Germline V lookup: CDR1 KGHSH, CDR2 LQKENI. CDR3: CASSPPTGLKLFTEAFF. CDR3 DNA: TGTGCCAGCTCACCGCCCACAGGGCTCAAGTTATTTACGGAAGCTTTCTTT.

The V call is TRBV28, the J call TRBJ2-4; TRBD2 aligns across 8 bases. The J call may be mistaken, given a closer DNA end match to TRBJ2-7. Germline-derived CDR1 and CDR2 are MDHEN and SYDVKM. The CDR3 sequence is 14 residues long. CDR3 DNA: TGTGCCAGCAACCTTCCCCGGGAGGGAGACGAGCAGTACTTC. Protein product: CASNLPREGDEQYF.

The V gene is TRBV7-9, the J gene TRBJ1-4; 7 positions match TRBD1. CDR1 is SEHNR and CDR2 is FQNEAQ in the germline V gene (reference sequence). V lost 2 bases, J lost 8 bases, and 5 bases stayed unmatched. The CDR3 is 14 residues long. The CDR3 region has the DNA TGTGCCAGCAGCTTAAACAGGGGAATAGAAAAACTGTTTTTT. This gives the protein CASSLNRGIEKLFF.

V is TRBV20-1 and J is TRBJ2-1, with D tentatively TRBD1 (6 bases). Germline assignment: CDR1 DFQATT and CDR2 SNEGSKA (reference sequence). Trimming shortened V by 3 bases and J by 4 bases, and 16 bases separated the two germline ends. This CDR3 is 15 amino acids long. The CDR3: CSARASDSNYNEQFF. CDR3 coding DNA: TGCAGTGCTAGGGCATCGGACAGTAATTACAATGAGCAGTTCTTC.